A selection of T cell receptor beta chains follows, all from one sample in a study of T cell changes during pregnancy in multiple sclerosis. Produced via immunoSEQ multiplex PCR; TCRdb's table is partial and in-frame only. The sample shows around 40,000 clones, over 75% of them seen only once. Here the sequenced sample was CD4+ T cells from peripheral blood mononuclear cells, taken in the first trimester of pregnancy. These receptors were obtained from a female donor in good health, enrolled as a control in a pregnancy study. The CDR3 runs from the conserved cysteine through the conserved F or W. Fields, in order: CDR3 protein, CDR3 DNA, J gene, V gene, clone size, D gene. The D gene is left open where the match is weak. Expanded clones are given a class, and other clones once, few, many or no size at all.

CASSSRTGTGNTIYF TGCGCCAGCAGCTCACGGACGGGGACTGGAAACACCATATATTTT TRBJ1-3 TRBV5-1 NA NA
CASRLLPDTEAFF TGTGCCAGCAGACTACTACCAGACACTGAAGCTTTCTTT TRBJ1-1 TRBV6-4 NA NA
CASSRHRDIRNEKLFF TGTGCCAGCAGCAGACACAGGGACATTCGGAATGAAAAACTGTTTTTT TRBJ1-4 TRBV11-2 NA NA
CASSIDRGAGELFF TGTGCCAGTAGTATAGATCGGGGGGCCGGGGAGCTGTTTTTT TRBJ2-2 TRBV19 NA TRBD2
CASNPAGRTEETQYF TGCGCCAGCAACCCAGCGGGGCGGACCGAAGAGACCCAGTACTTC TRBJ2-5 TRBV5-1 NA TRBD2
CASSQDGGRGAFF TGTGCCAGCAGCCAAGACGGTGGACGGGGGGCTTTCTTT TRBJ1-1 TRBV4-2 NA NA
CASSPDPTGGRKTQYF TGTGCCAGCAGCCCAGACCCTACAGGGGGTCGGAAGACCCAGTACTTC TRBJ2-5 TRBV7-2 NA TRBD1
CAWSGGQYGYTF TGTGCCTGGAGTGGTGGACAGTATGGCTACACCTTC TRBJ1-2 TRBV30 NA NA
CASSQVGQRRGELFF TGCGCCAGCAGCCAAGTGGGACAGCGAAGAGGGGAGCTGTTTTTT TRBJ2-2 TRBV4-1 NA TRBD1
CASSLWSARGQVAFF TGTGCCAGCAGTTTATGGTCTGCCAGGGGGCAAGTAGCTTTCTTT TRBJ1-1 TRBV28 few TRBD1
CASSDGQGNQPQHF TGTGCCAGCAGTGACGGACAGGGGAATCAGCCCCAGCATTTT TRBJ1-5 TRBV2 NA TRBD1
CAWSVQGHGYTF TGTGCCTGGAGTGTACAGGGACATGGCTACACCTTC TRBJ1-2 TRBV30 NA NA
CASSYRSRGNIEAFF TGTGCCAGCAGTTACCGGTCACGGGGGAATATTGAAGCTTTCTTT TRBJ1-1 TRBV6-5 NA NA
CASGRGGNQPQHF TGTGCCAGCGGTCGGGGTGGCAATCAGCCCCAGCATTTT TRBJ1-5 TRBV7-2 NA NA
CASRVSGRDGYTF TGTGCCAGCAGGGTTTCCGGCAGGGATGGCTACACCTTC TRBJ1-2 TRBV6-5 NA NA
CASRAYGNQPQHF TGTGCCAGTAGAGCCTACGGCAATCAGCCCCAGCATTTT TRBJ1-5 TRBV19 NA NA